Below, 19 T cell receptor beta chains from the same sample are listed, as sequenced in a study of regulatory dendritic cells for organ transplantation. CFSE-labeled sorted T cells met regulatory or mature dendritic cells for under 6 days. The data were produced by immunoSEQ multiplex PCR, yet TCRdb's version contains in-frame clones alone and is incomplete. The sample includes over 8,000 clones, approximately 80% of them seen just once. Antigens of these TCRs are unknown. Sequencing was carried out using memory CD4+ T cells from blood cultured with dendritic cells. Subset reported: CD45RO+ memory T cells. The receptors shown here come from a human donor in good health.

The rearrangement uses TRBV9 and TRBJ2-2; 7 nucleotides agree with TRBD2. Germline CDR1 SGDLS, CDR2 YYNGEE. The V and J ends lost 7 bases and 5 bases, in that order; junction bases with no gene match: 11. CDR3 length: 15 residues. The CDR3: CASSPQLGGTGELFF. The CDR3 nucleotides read TGTGCCAGCTCCCCACAACTCGGGGGGACCGGGGAGCTGTTTTTT.

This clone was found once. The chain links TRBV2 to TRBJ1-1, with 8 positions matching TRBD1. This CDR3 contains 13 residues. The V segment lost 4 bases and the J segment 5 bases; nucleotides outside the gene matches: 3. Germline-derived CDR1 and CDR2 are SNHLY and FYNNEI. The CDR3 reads CASSGQGRTEAFF. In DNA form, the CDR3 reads TGTGCCAGCAGTGGACAGGGGAGGACTGAAGCTTTCTTT. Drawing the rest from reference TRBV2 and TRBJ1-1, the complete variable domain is EPEVTQTPSHQVTQMGQEVILRCVPISNHLYFYWYRQILGQKVEFLVSFYNNEISEKSEIFDDQFSVERPDGSNFTLKIRSTKLEDSAMYFCASSGQGRTEAFFGQGTRLTVV.

The CDR3 nucleotides read TGTGCCAGCAGCTCACACTATTCACCCCTCCACTTT. Translation: CASSSHYSPLHF. The chain recombines TRBV6-6 with TRBJ1-6, with D unclear. With 6 bases removed from V and 8 bases from J, the gap between germline ends came to 8 bases. Germline CDR1 MNHNY, CDR2 SVGAGI (reference sequence). This CDR3 is 12 amino acids long.

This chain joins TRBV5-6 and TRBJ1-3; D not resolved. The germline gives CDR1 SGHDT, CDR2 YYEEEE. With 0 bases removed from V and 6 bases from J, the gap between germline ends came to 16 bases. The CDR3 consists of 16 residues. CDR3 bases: TGTGCCAGCAGCTTGGCCGCAGGAGGGCCCAAAAACACCATATATTTT. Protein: CASSLAAGGPKNTIYF.

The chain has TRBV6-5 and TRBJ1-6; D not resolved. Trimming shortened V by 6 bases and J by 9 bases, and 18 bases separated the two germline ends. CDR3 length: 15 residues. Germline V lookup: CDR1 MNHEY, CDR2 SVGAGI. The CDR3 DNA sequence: TGTGCCAGCAGCTTACAGCCCGACGGTATTTCACCCCTCCACTTT. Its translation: CASSLQPDGISPLHF.

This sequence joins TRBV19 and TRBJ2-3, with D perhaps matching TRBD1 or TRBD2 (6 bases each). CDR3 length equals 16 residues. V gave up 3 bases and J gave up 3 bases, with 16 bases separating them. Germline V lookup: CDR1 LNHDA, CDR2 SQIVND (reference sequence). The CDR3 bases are TGTGCCAGTAGTATCGTAGGAGGGGGGCGGACAGATACGCAGTATTTT. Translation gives CASSIVGGGRTDTQYF.

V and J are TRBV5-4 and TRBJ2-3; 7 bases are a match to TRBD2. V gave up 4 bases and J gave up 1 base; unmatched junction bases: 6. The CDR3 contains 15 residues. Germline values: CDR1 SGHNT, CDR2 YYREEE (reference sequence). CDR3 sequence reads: CASSPRESGTDTQYF. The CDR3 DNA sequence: TGTGCCAGCAGCCCGCGGGAGTCTGGCACAGATACGCAGTATTTT.

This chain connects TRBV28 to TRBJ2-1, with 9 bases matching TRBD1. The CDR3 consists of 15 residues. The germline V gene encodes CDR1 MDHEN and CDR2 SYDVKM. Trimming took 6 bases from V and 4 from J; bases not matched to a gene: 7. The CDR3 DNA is TGTGCCAGCAGGGAACAGGGGGCCCTTTACAATGAGCAGTTCTTC. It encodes CASREQGALYNEQFF.

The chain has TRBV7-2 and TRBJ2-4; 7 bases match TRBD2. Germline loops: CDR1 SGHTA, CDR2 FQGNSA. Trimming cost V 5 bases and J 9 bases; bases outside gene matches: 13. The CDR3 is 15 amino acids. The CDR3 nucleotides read TGTGCCAGCAGCCCAGGGACTATCGGGCAGGTCATTCAGTACTTC. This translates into CASSPGTIGQVIQYF.

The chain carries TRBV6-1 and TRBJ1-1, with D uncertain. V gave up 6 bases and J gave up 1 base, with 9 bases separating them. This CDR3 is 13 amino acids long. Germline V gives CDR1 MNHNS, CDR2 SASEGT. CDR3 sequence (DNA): TGTGCCAGCAGCACCAACCAGAACACTGAAGCTTTCTTT. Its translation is CASSTNQNTEAFF.

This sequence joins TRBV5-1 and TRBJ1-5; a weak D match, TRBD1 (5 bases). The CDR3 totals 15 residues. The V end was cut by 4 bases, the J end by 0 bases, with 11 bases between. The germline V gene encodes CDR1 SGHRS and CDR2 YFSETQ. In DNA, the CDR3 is TGCGCCAGCAGCCCGACAGTAACTAGCAATCAGCCCCAGCATTTT. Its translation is CASSPTVTSNQPQHF. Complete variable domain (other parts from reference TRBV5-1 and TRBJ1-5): KAGVTQTPRYLIKTRGQQVTLSCSPISGHRSVSWYQQTPGQGLQFLFEYFSETQRNKGNFPGRFSGRQFSNSRSEMNVSTLELGDSALYLCASSPTVTSNQPQHFGDGTRLSIL.

CDR3 in DNA: TGTGCCAGCACTCAGACAGGGAGCACTGAAGCTTTCTTT. This encodes CASTQTGSTEAFF. V and J are TRBV6-1 and TRBJ1-1, with 7 positions matching TRBD1. The CDR3 covers 13 residues. With 7 bases clipped from V and 4 bases from J, the junction kept 6 bases outside the gene matches. CDR1 is MNHNS and CDR2 is SASEGT in the germline V gene.

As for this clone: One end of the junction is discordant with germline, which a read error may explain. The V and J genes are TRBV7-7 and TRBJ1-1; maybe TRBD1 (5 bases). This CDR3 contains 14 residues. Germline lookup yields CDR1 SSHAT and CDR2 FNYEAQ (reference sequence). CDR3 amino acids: CASSLGTANTEAFF. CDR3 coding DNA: TGTGCTAGCAGCTTGGGGACGGCGAACACTGAAGCTTTCTTT.

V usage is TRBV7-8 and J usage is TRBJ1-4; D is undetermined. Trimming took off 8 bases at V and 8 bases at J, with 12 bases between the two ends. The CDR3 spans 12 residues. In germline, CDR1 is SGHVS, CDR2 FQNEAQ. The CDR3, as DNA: TGTGCCAGCGCCAGCGTTGGGGAAAAACTGTTTTTT. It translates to CASASVGEKLFF. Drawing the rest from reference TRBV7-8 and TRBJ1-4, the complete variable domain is GAGVSQSPRYKVAKRGQDVALRCDPISGHVSLFWYQQALGQGPEFLTYFQNEAQLDKSGLPSDRFFAERPEGSVSTLKIQRTQQEDSAVYLCASASVGEKLFFGSGTQLSVL.

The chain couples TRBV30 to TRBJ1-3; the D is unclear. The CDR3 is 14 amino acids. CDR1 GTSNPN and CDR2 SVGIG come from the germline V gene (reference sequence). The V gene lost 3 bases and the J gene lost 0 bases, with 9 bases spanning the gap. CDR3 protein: CAWSPGYSGNTIYF. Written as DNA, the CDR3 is TGTGCCTGGAGCCCAGGCTACTCTGGAAACACCATATATTTT.

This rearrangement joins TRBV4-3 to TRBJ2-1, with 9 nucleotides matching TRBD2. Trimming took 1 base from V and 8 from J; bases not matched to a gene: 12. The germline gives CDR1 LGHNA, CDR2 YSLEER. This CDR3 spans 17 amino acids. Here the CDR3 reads CASSQGLAGLQGHEQFF. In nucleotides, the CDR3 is TGCGCCAGCAGCCAAGGTCTAGCGGGGCTGCAAGGCCATGAGCAGTTCTTC.

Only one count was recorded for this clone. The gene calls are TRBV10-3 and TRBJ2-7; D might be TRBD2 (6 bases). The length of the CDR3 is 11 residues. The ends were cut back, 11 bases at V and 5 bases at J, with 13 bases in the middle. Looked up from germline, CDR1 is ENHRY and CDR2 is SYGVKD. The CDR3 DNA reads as TGTGCCGGAGGGACTGCGAACGAGCAGTACTTC. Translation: CAGGTANEQYF.

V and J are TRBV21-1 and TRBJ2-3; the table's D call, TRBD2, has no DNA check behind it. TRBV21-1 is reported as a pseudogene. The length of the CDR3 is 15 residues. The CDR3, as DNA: TGTGCCAGCAGCAAAGTGGTAGCTAGCACAGATACGCAGTATTTT. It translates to CASSKVVASTDTQYF.

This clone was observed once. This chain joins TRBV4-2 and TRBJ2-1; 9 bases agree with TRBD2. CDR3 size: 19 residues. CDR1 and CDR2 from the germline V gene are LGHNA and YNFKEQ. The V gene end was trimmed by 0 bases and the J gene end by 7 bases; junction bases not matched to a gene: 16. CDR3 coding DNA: TGTGCCAGCAGCCAAGATGGTCTCTCGACTAGCGGCGTGAGGAATGAGCAGTTCTTC. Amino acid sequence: CASSQDGLSTSGVRNEQFF.